Listed below are T cell receptor beta chains from one sample, sequenced in a study of liver allograft versus peripheral blood T cells. In TCRdb, the reads were re-called with MiXCR into one record per CDR3 protein. The data show 5,500 to 6,500 distinct CDR3 sequences, with 15% to 20% seen just once and around 49% held by the top ten. Receptors originate from a human patient who had a liver transplant. Some T cells may have come from the graft donor. The conserved cysteine and the conserved F or W are not part of the CDR3 here. Only some rows state a clone size, as once, few, many or a class for expanded clones.

clone size	V gene	J gene	CDR3 protein
-	TRBV6-6	TRBJ2-7	DSSAGQSYEQY
-	TRBV30	TRBJ1-6	AWSAAGDSPLH
-	TRBV28	TRBJ2-7	ASNLGGVEQY
once	TRBV2	TRBJ1-2	ASRTGGSVLNYGYT
many	TRBV6-1	TRBJ2-7	ASSGLTSGGPYEQY
many	TRBV10-3	TRBJ2-7	AISDPGTRNEQY
medium-sized	TRBV15	TRBJ2-1	ATSRDTGTTGNEQF
few	TRBV6-2/TRBV6-3	TRBJ2-7	ASSYSGEIYEQY
-	TRBV13	TRBJ2-7	ASSPPGLQGWVVEQY
many	TRBV20-1	TRBJ1-6	SAPRDFNSYNSPLH
many	TRBV7-9	TRBJ2-7	ASSQHLRAPTYEQY
-	TRBV7-3	TRBJ2-1	ASSPANREGPDNEQF
-	TRBV9	TRBJ1-6	ASSVGGSPLH
medium-sized	TRBV19	TRBJ2-3	ASSIWPGTDTQY
-	TRBV6-6	TRBJ2-3	ASSYSQVAGGDADTQY
medium-sized	TRBV27	TRBJ2-1	ASSTRTDYNEQF
many	TRBV29-1	TRBJ2-7	SGQGGPGEQY
many	TRBV6-1	TRBJ2-5	ASSGGQGAPQY
few	TRBV12-3/TRBV12-4	TRBJ2-7	ASSPRGEDEQY
-	TRBV28	TRBJ1-5	ASSLGTGNPYSNQPQH